Listed below are T cell receptor beta chains from one sample, sequenced in a study of blood T cell repertoires in COVID-19. Libraries were prepared by immunoSEQ multiplex PCR; TCRdb keeps only in-frame clonotypes and omits some of them. The sample contains a few hundred thousand clones, around nine tenths of which appear only once. Material for sequencing was PBMCs or T cells enriched from blood (not recorded which). Source of these receptors: a woman between 45 and 60 years old who had recovered from COVID-19. The CDR3 runs from the conserved cysteine through the conserved F or W.

cdr3_aa j_call v_call
CASSFDSGEAFF TRBJ1-1 TRBV18
CASSETQTGLGQPQHF TRBJ1-5 TRBV2
CASSIDPPVRGGEKLFF TRBJ1-4 TRBV19
CATSDSGVWGRISTDTQYF TRBJ2-3 TRBV24-1
CASSLNRGREQYF TRBJ2-7 TRBV27
CASSLTHQTGSGYGYTF TRBJ1-2 TRBV27
CASSDRDSAPWQPQHF TRBJ1-5 TRBV10-1
CASSLPPGDEQFF TRBJ2-1 TRBV11-3
CASSLWLGGRRDSPLHF TRBJ1-6 TRBV28
CAISAQGAWTEAFF TRBJ1-1 TRBV10-3
CASTLGGGTNEKLFF TRBJ1-4 TRBV2
CASTLPRGARNQPQHF TRBJ1-5 TRBV28
CASSFDPGGAGDTQYF TRBJ2-3 TRBV5-1
CASSAGDSDKNIQYF TRBJ2-4 TRBV5-1
CASSWPNVWGQGKETQYF TRBJ2-5 TRBV5-1
CASSLEVFGAYEQYF TRBJ2-7 TRBV5-1
CASSEDLTSGSTDTQYF TRBJ2-3 TRBV2
CSVGNPPSRGRVGSNYGYTF TRBJ1-2 TRBV29-1
CASSLLQGGETQYF TRBJ2-5 TRBV11-2
CASSPFHGGDTDTQYF TRBJ2-3 TRBV18
CASSSLAGQNTGELFF TRBJ2-2 TRBV7-2
CAISEIGEGRRGEQYF TRBJ2-7 TRBV10-3
CASSLKLAGEETQYF TRBJ2-5 TRBV5-4
CSVAGQAMNTEAFF TRBJ1-1 TRBV29-1
CASRPGGGGPAFF TRBJ1-1 TRBV18
CASSPAAATEAFF TRBJ1-1 TRBV7-6
CATSATGDQPQHF TRBJ1-5 TRBV24-1
CASREGPSSGNTIYF TRBJ1-3 TRBV27
CASKISHLEITEAFF TRBJ1-1 TRBV19
CASSQEQGTDYGYTF TRBJ1-2 TRBV4-2
CASSVWERNEQFF TRBJ2-1 TRBV2
CASSPGTEISNQPQHF TRBJ1-5 TRBV11-2
CASSLRVFNTEAFF TRBJ1-1 TRBV19
CASSQGWGQYTGELFF TRBJ2-2 TRBV14
CASSPTGNEQYF TRBJ2-7 TRBV7-8
CATSLAGGRDTQYF TRBJ2-3 TRBV15
CASSILGRTSNYGYTF TRBJ1-2 TRBV19
CASSLGTGSETQYF TRBJ2-5 TRBV7-8
CASSPRTDRVGELFF TRBJ2-2 TRBV7-3
CASSTAGGRSYEQYF TRBJ2-7 TRBV28
CASGLAGGWTNEKLFF TRBJ1-4 TRBV12-5
CASSNSGGNTGELFF TRBJ2-2 TRBV6-5
CASSSLAGSTTDTQYF TRBJ2-3 TRBV9
CATTLTGGITEAFF TRBJ1-1 TRBV19
CASSLGSGTEAFF TRBJ1-1 TRBV7-9
CASRRDREHEQYF TRBJ2-7 TRBV5-1
CASYNILNSPLHF TRBJ1-6 TRBV6-5
CASSYSYTYEQYF TRBJ2-7 TRBV6-5
CASRTPGGWETQYF TRBJ2-5 TRBV28
CASRAGQGLWNSPLHF TRBJ1-6 TRBV19
CASSLAGALGQGLTGELFF TRBJ2-2 TRBV5-1
CASSLGQGITYEQYF TRBJ2-7 TRBV28
CASSQDRGGPGNTIYF TRBJ1-3 TRBV4-3
CASSLETGEDTQYF TRBJ2-3 TRBV5-1
CASSHDRGSNQPQHF TRBJ1-5 TRBV4-1
CASSQDTGLGGNEQFF TRBJ2-1 TRBV4-1
CASSYRGKLTYEQYF TRBJ2-7 TRBV6-2/TRBV6-3
CASIRSSYEQYF TRBJ2-7 TRBV2
CASSLEGQNPYEQYF TRBJ2-7 TRBV5-1